This is a list of T cell receptor beta chains from one sample in a study of cytomegalovirus exposure and HLA in healthy donors. Clones were sequenced by immunoSEQ multiplex PCR, and TCRdb holds only the in-frame ones, with some missing. The data show about 270,000 clones, approximately 90% seen once. Specimen: PBMCs. The receptors shown here come from a man aged 35 to 55 in good health and CMV-seropositive. Each CDR3 is given with its conserved first and last residue.

V gene: TRBV2; J gene: TRBJ1-5; CDR3 protein: CASTEPGPAMPQHF
V gene: TRBV7-2; J gene: TRBJ2-2; CDR3 protein: CASSFRQGSTGELFF
V gene: TRBV5-1; J gene: TRBJ2-1; CDR3 protein: CASSLWATGATLGNEQFF
V gene: TRBV11-3; J gene: TRBJ2-1; CDR3 protein: CASSLGASGSLDEQFF
V gene: TRBV19; J gene: TRBJ1-1; CDR3 protein: CASSLLMNTEAFF
V gene: TRBV28; J gene: TRBJ1-4; CDR3 protein: CASMGAERGTNEKLFF
V gene: TRBV27; J gene: TRBJ1-3; CDR3 protein: CASSRNGVSGNTIYF
V gene: TRBV27; J gene: TRBJ1-1; CDR3 protein: CASSSGGAGTEAFF
V gene: TRBV4-1; J gene: TRBJ1-2; CDR3 protein: CASSQDSGQGAHYGYTF
V gene: TRBV6-5; J gene: TRBJ2-7; CDR3 protein: CASSSQGALDEQYF
V gene: TRBV7-9; J gene: TRBJ2-1; CDR3 protein: CSSSFRVSSFTYNEQFF
V gene: TRBV27; J gene: TRBJ2-7; CDR3 protein: CASSLQGLQNEQYF
V gene: TRBV29-1; J gene: TRBJ1-4; CDR3 protein: CSVGDRGTNEKLFF
V gene: TRBV7-2; J gene: TRBJ2-5; CDR3 protein: CASSRLLAGAQETQYF
V gene: TRBV2; J gene: TRBJ1-5; CDR3 protein: CASSEILVSQPQHF
V gene: TRBV29-1; J gene: TRBJ2-1; CDR3 protein: CSVHSGIGLSEQFF
V gene: TRBV5-1; J gene: TRBJ2-1; CDR3 protein: CASSLPSGVRSSYNEQFF
V gene: TRBV19; J gene: TRBJ1-4; CDR3 protein: CASNPWRQSNEKLFF
V gene: TRBV6-1; J gene: TRBJ2-5; CDR3 protein: CASSDMGWGAQETQYF
V gene: TRBV5-5; J gene: TRBJ2-7; CDR3 protein: CASSISSGSSYEQYF
V gene: TRBV5-1; J gene: TRBJ2-5; CDR3 protein: CASSLVGETQYF
V gene: TRBV27; J gene: TRBJ2-1; CDR3 protein: CASSFPGGQEYNEQFF
V gene: TRBV29-1; J gene: TRBJ2-5; CDR3 protein: CSVEPSRGQETQYF
V gene: TRBV12-5; J gene: TRBJ2-1; CDR3 protein: CASLYQGAAYNEQFF
V gene: TRBV4-2; J gene: TRBJ2-7; CDR3 protein: CASSQDNLAGVDGGDEQYF
V gene: TRBV2; J gene: TRBJ1-2; CDR3 protein: CASSVDRNYGYTF